This T cell receptor (beta chain) was recovered during a study of blood T cell repertoires in COVID-19. Study in general: T cells, B-cell-depleted T cells, or PBMCs supplied cDNA or gDNA.

This CDR3 contains 15 residues. V lost 6 bases and J lost 2; bases outside the gene matches: 7. Germline lookup yields CDR1 SGHVS and CDR2 FQNEAQ. Repertoires were generated with immunoSEQ multiplex PCR, while TCRdb's copy carries only in-frame clones and drops some. Of 200,000 or so clones listed, approximately 90% are singletons. The chain has TRBV7-8 and TRBJ1-5; 7 bases map to TRBD1. Sequenced sample: peripheral blood. The sequence derives from a man in his sixties with COVID-19, enrolled during active disease. CDR3 bases: TGTGCCAGCAGTGTAGCAGGGGGTGGCAATCAGCCCCAGCATTTT. Translation gives CASSVAGGGNQPQHF. The full variable domain, with the rest looked up from reference TRBV7-8 and TRBJ1-5, is GAGVSQSPRYKVAKRGQDVALRCDPISGHVSLFWYQQALGQGPEFLTYFQNEAQLDKSGLPSDRFFAERPEGSVSTLKIQRTQQEDSAVYLCASSVAGGGNQPQHFGDGTRLSIL.